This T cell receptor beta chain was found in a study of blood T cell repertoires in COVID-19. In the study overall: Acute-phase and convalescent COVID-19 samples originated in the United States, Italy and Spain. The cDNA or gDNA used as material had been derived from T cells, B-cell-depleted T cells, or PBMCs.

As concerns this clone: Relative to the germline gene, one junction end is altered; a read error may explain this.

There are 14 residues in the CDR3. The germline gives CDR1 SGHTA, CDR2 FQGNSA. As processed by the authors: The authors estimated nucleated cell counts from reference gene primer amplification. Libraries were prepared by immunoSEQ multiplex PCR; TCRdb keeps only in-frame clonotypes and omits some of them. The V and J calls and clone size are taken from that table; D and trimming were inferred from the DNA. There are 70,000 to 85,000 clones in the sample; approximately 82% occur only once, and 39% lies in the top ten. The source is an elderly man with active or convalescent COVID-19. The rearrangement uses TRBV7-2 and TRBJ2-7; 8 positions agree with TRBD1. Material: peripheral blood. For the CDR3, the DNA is TGTGCCAGCAGCTTGGACAGGGAAACCTACGAGCAGTGCTTC. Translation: CASSLDRETYEQCF.